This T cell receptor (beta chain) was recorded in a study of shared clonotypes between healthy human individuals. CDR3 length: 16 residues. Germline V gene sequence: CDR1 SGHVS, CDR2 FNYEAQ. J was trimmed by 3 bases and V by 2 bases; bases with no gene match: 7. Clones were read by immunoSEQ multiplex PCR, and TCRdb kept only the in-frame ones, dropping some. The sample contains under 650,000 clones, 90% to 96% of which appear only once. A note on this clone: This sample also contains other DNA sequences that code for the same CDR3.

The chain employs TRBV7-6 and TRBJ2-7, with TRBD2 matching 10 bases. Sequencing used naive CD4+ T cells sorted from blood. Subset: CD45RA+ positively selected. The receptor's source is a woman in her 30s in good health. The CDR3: CASSLFQLAGHYEQYF. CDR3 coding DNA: TGTGCCAGCAGCTTATTCCAACTAGCGGGACACTACGAGCAGTACTTC.